The rows below give T cell receptor beta chains drawn from one sample of a study of blood T cell repertoires in COVID-19. TCRdb keeps only in-frame clones here, not all; method: immunoSEQ multiplex PCR. The table includes about 200,000 clones, 86% detected once. What was sequenced was peripheral blood. These receptors were collected from a woman aged 45-65 years with COVID-19, enrolled during active disease. Both conserved end residues are part of each CDR3. Fields, in order: D gene, J gene, clone size, V gene, CDR3 DNA, CDR3 protein. The D gene is left open where the match is weak. The listing skips clone size in some rows; elsewhere it reads once, few, many or a size class.

TRBD1 | TRBJ1-4 | NA | TRBV19 | TGTGCCAGTAGCGGGACAGGGCGAGAAAAACTGTTTTTT | CASSGTGREKLFF
TRBD1 | TRBJ1-6 | NA | TRBV7-9 | TGTGCCAGCAGCTTAAGGGCAGGGGGCGAATCACCCCTCCACTTT | CASSLRAGGESPLHF
TRBD1 | TRBJ1-6 | NA | TRBV12-5 | TGTGCTAGTGGTTTGACACGGGACAGCCTCCATTCACCCCTCCACTTT | CASGLTRDSLHSPLHF
NA | TRBJ1-4 | few | TRBV4-3 | TGCGCCAGCAGCCAAGTAGGGGGTATGAGAACTAATGAAAAACTGTTTTTT | CASSQVGGMRTNEKLFF
TRBD1 | TRBJ2-2 | few | TRBV11-3 | TGTGCCAGCTCGGCAGGGGGATGGGACACCGGGGAGCTGTTTTTT | CASSAGGWDTGELFF
TRBD1 | TRBJ1-2 | few | TRBV6-5 | TGTGCCAGCACCTTGGGACAGGGAACTAACTATGGCTACACCTTC | CASTLGQGTNYGYTF
TRBD2 | TRBJ2-1 | NA | TRBV2 | TGTGCCAGCAGATCCGGGACTAGCGGGGGAGGCAATGAGCAGTTCTTC | CASRSGTSGGGNEQFF
NA | TRBJ1-5 | NA | TRBV28 | TGTGCCAGCAGTTCGACACAGGTGCCAGGCAATCAGCCCCAGCATTTT | CASSSTQVPGNQPQHF
NA | TRBJ2-3 | NA | TRBV7-2 | TGTGCCAGCAGCTTAAAGGGGTGGTCAGATACGCAGTATTTT | CASSLKGWSDTQYF
TRBD1 | TRBJ1-2 | NA | TRBV7-3 | TGTGCCAGCAGCTTACCAGGGGGCATTGGCTACACCTTC | CASSLPGGIGYTF
NA | TRBJ1-1 | once | TRBV15 | TGTGCCACCAGCAAACCGACAGGAATGAACACTGAAGCTTTCTTT | CATSKPTGMNTEAFF
TRBD2 | TRBJ2-3 | NA | TRBV2 | TGTGCCAGTTGGACTAGCGGGGGTCTCACAGATACGCAGTATTTT | CASWTSGGLTDTQYF
TRBD1 | TRBJ2-7 | NA | TRBV9 | TGTGCCAGCAGCGTGACAGGGGACTACGAGCAGTACTTC | CASSVTGDYEQYF
NA | TRBJ1-1 | NA | TRBV28 | TGTGCCAGCAGCCCCCCCGATAGTGCAGCTTTCTTT | CASSPPDSAAFF
NA | TRBJ1-2 | NA | TRBV7-2 | TGTGCCAGCAGCTTAATGTTAGGACTTCCATATGGCTACACCTTC | CASSLMLGLPYGYTF
NA | TRBJ2-6 | NA | TRBV6-5 | TGTGCCAGCAGTTCTCCCCGGGGGGGGGCCAACGTCCTGACTTTC | CASSSPRGGANVLTF
TRBD1 | TRBJ2-3 | NA | TRBV5-1 | TGCGCCAGCAGCTCGCCACAAGGGGGCTGGACAGATACGCAGTATTTT | CASSSPQGGWTDTQYF
NA | TRBJ1-3 | NA | TRBV6-5 | TGTGCCAGCACACACACTGGACAGCCTGGAAACACCATATATTTT | CASTHTGQPGNTIYF
TRBD1 | TRBJ1-4 | NA | TRBV6-5 | TGTGCCAGCAGGGGACAGGGCAACGGAAAACTGTTTTTT | CASRGQGNGKLFF
TRBD1 | TRBJ1-1 | NA | TRBV2 | TGTGCCTCCAGGACAGGGGCATTCGCGGACACTGAAGCTTTCTTT | CASRTGAFADTEAFF
NA | TRBJ1-1 | few | TRBV6-2/TRBV6-3 | TGTGCCAGCAGCTTGGACACCGAAGCTTTCTTT | CASSLDTEAFF
NA | TRBJ1-2 | NA | TRBV19 | TGTGCCAGTAGTACCCGACAGAGTAACTATGGCTACACCTTC | CASSTRQSNYGYTF
NA | TRBJ1-2 | NA | TRBV24-1 | TGTGCCACCAGTCTGGACAGATTCAACTATGGCTACACCTTC | CATSLDRFNYGYTF
NA | TRBJ2-5 | NA | TRBV29-1 | TGCAGCGTTGAGGAGGGGGCAGAGACCCAGTACTTC | CSVEEGAETQYF
NA | TRBJ1-3 | NA | TRBV7-8 | TGTGCCAGCAGCTTACGGGGTTCCGGAAACACCATATATTTT | CASSLRGSGNTIYF
TRBD2 | TRBJ2-7 | NA | TRBV2 | TGTGCCAGCAGGCGGGGGGTCTACGAGCAGTACTTC | CASRRGVYEQYF
TRBD1 | TRBJ1-6 | NA | TRBV6-5 | TGTGCCAGCAGTACGACAGGGGGCAATTCACCCCTCCACTTT | CASSTTGGNSPLHF
NA | TRBJ2-1 | NA | TRBV6-4 | TGTGCCAGCAGTAGCGGTTTCTACAATGAGCAGTTCTTC | CASSSGFYNEQFF
TRBD1 | TRBJ2-1 | NA | TRBV5-5 | TGTGCCAGCAGCTGGTCCGGGACAGGCTACAATGAGCAGTTCTTC | CASSWSGTGYNEQFF
NA | TRBJ2-3 | NA | TRBV19 | TGTGCCAGTAGTATTCGGCAGGGAACAGATACGCAGTATTTT | CASSIRQGTDTQYF
TRBD1 | TRBJ1-1 | once | TRBV7-3 | TGTGCCAGCAGCTTAAGCCCCGGGACAGCGAACACTGAAGCTTTCTTT | CASSLSPGTANTEAFF
TRBD2 | TRBJ2-5 | few | TRBV7-8 | TGTGCCAGCAGCTTCCCCGGGGATTCAGCGGGGGGAAGAGAGACCCAGTACTTC | CASSFPGDSAGGRETQYF
NA | TRBJ2-7 | NA | TRBV7-2 | TGTGCCAGCAGCTTACCCGGGACTCGCTACGAGCAGTACTTC | CASSLPGTRYEQYF
TRBD2 | TRBJ2-2 | few | TRBV7-2 | TGTGCCAGCAGTAGCGGGGTCACCGGGGAGCTGTTTTTT | CASSSGVTGELFF
TRBD1 | TRBJ1-2 | NA | TRBV9 | TGTGCCAGCAGCGAGAGGACAGGGAAGTCTTATGGCTACACCTTC | CASSERTGKSYGYTF
NA | TRBJ1-4 | NA | TRBV5-1 | TGCGCCAGCAGCTCCGTTGCGGGGGGCGAAAAACTGTTTTTT | CASSSVAGGEKLFF